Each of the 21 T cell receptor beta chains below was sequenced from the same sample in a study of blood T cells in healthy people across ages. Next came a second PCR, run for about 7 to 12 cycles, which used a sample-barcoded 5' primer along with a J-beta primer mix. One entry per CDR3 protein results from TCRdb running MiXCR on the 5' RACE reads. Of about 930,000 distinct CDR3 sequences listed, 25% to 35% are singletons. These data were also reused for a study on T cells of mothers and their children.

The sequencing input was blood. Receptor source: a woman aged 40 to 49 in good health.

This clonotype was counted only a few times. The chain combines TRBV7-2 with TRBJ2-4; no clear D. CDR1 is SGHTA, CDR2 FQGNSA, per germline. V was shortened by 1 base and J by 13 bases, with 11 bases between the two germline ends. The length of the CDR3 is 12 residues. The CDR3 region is CASSLDYNEQYF. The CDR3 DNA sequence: TGTGCCAGCAGCTTAGACTATAATGAGCAGTACTTC.

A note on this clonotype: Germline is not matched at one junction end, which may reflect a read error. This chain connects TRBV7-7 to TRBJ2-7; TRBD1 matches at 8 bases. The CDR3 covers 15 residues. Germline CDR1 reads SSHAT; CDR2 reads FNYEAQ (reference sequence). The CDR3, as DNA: TGTGCTAGCAGCTTAGGGCCCGACAGGGGCTACGAGCAGTACTTC. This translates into CASSLGPDRGYEQYF.

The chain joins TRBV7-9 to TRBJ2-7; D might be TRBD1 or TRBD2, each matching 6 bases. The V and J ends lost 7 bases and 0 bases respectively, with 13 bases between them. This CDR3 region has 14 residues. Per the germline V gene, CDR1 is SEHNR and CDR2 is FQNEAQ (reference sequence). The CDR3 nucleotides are TGTGCCAGCAATAAGGGGGGTAGCTCCTACGAGCAGTACTTC. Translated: CASNKGGSSYEQYF.

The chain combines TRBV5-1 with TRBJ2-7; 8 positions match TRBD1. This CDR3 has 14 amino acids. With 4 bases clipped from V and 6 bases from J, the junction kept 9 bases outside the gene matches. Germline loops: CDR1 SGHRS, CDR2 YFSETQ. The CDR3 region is CASSLGTGRGEQYF. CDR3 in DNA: TGCGCCAGCAGCCTCGGGACAGGAAGGGGCGAGCAGTACTTC.

For the CDR3, the DNA is TGTGCCAGCAGTCCCCTACAGGGGCTGTTTTATGGCTACACCTTC. This codes for CASSPLQGLFYGYTF. V is TRBV28 and J is TRBJ1-2, with 7 bases fitting TRBD1. CDR3 length: 15 residues. With 5 bases clipped from V and 5 bases from J, the junction kept 11 bases outside the gene matches. Germline assignment: CDR1 MDHEN and CDR2 SYDVKM.

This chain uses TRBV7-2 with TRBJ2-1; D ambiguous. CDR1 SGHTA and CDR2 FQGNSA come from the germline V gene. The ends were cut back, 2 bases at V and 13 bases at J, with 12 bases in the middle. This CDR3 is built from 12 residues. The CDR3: CASSLFPQTQFF. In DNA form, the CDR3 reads TGTGCCAGCAGCTTATTTCCCCAGACCCAGTTCTTC. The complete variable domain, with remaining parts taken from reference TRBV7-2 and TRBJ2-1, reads GAGVSQSPSNKVTEKGKDVELRCDPISGHTALYWYRQSLGQGLEFLIYFQGNSAPDKSGLPSDRFSAERTGGSVSTLTIQRTQQEDSAVYLCASSLFPQTQFFGPGTRLTVL.

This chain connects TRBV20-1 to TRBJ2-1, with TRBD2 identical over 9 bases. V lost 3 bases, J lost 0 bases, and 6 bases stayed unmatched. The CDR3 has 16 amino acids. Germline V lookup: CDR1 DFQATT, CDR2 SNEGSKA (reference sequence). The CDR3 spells CSARVLAGSSYNEQFF. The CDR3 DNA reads TGCAGTGCTAGGGTTCTAGCGGGGAGCTCCTACAATGAGCAGTTCTTC.

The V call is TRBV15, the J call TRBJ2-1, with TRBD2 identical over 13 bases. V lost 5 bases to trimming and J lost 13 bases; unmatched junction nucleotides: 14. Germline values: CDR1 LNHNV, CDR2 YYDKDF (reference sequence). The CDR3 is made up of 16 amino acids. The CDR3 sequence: CATSARTSGGQPVQFF. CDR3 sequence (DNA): TGTGCCACCAGCGCCCGGACTAGCGGGGGCCAACCTGTTCAGTTCTTC.

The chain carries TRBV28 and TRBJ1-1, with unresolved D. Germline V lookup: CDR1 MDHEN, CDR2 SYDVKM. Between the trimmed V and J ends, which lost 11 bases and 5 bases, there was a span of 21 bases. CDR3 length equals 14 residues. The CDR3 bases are TGTGCCTCGTTAGTGAGGCAGCCCGTAACTGAAGCTTTCTTT. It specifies CASLVRQPVTEAFF. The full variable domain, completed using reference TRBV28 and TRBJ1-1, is DVKVTQSSRYLVKRTGEKVFLECVQDMDHENMFWYRQDPGLGLRLIYFSYDVKMKEKGDIPEGYSVSREKKERFSLILESASTNQTSMYLCASLVRQPVTEAFFGQGTRLTVV.

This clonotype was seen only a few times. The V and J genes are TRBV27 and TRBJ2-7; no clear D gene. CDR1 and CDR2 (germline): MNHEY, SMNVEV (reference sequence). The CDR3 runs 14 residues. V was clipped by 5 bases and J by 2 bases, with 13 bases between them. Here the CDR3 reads CASSERQPPYEQYF. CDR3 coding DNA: TGTGCCAGCAGTGAAAGGCAGCCCCCCTACGAGCAGTACTTC.

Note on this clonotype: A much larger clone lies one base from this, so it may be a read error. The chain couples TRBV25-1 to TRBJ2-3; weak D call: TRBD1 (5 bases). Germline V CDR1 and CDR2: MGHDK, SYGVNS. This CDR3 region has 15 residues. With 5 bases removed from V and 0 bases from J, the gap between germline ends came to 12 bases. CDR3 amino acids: CASSLGRASTDTQYF. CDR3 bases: TGTGCCAGCAGTCTGGGCAGGGCTAGCACAGATACGCAGTATTTT.

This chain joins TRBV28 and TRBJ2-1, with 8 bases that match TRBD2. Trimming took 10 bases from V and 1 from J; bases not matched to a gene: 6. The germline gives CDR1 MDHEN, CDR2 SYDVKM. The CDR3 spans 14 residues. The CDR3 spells CAIHGGASYNEQFF. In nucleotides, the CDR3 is TGTGCCATTCACGGGGGGGCATCCTACAATGAGCAGTTCTTC.

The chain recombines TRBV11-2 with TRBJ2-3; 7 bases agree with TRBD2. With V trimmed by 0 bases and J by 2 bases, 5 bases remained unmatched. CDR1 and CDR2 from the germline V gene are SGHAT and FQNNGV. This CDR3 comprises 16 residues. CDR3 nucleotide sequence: TGTGCCAGCAGCTTAGATGGGGGGGTCCACACAGATACGCAGTATTTT. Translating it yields CASSLDGGVHTDTQYF.

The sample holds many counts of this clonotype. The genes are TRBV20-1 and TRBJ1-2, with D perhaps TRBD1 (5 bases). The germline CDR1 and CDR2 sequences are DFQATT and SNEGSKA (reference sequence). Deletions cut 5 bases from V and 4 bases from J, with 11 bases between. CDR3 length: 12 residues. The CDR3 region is CSAPRGPYGYTF. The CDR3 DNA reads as TGCAGTGCTCCCCGGGGACCCTATGGCTACACCTTC.

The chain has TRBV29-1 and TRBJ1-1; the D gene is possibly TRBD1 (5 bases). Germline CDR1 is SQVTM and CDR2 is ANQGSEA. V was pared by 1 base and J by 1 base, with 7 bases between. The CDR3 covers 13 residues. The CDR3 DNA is TGCAGCGTTGAAGTGGGGCCGAACACTGAAGCTTTCTTT. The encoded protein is CSVEVGPNTEAFF.

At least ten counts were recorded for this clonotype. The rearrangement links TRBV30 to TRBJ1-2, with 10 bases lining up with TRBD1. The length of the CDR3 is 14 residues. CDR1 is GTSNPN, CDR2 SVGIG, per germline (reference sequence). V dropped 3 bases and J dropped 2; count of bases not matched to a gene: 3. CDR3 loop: CAWRGQGINYGYTF. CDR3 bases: TGTGCCTGGAGGGGACAGGGGATCAACTATGGCTACACCTTC.

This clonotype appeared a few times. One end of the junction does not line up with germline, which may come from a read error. The CDR3 spells CASSFGTAGYEQYF. The CDR3 DNA is TGTGCTAGCAGTTTCGGGACAGCGGGCTACGAGCAGTACTTC. The chain employs TRBV7-7 and TRBJ2-7; perhaps TRBD1 as D (7 bases). The germline V gene encodes CDR1 SSHAT and CDR2 FNYEAQ (reference sequence). The CDR3 spans 14 residues.

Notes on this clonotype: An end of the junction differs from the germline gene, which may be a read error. The CDR3 protein is CTSSLRRAGTQYF. CDR3 nucleotides: TGTACCAGCAGTTTAAGAAGGGCTGGGACCCAGTACTTC. The chain uses TRBV27 and TRBJ2-5; D gene uncertain. CDR3 size: 13 residues. Per germline, CDR1 MNHEY and CDR2 SMNVEV (reference sequence).

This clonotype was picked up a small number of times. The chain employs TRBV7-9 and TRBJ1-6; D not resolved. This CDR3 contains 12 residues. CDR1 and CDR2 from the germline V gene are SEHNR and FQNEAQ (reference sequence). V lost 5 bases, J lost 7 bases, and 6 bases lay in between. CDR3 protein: CASSEENSPLHF. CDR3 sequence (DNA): TGTGCCAGCAGCGAAGAGAATTCACCCCTCCACTTT.

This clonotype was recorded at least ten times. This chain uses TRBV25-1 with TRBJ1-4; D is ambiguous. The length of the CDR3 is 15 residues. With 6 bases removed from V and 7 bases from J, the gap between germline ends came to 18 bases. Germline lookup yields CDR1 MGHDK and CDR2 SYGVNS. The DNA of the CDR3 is TGTGCCAGCAGAGCCGGCCTTCGGGCGCGTGAAAAACTGTTTTTT. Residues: CASRAGLRAREKLFF.

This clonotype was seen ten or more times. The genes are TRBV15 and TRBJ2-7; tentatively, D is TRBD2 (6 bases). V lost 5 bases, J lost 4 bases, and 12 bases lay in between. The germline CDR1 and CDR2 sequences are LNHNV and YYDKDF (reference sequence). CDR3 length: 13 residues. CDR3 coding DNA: TGTGCCACCAGCCGGGACGGGGGTTACGAGCAGTACTTC. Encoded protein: CATSRDGGYEQYF.